This T cell receptor (beta chain) appears in the sequencing data of a study of T cell repertoires in cytomegalovirus infection. The study, taken as a whole, reports: HLA-C-restricted CMV-specific TCR beta clonotypes prevailed in the ex vivo response.

One entry per CDR3 protein, called by TCRdb with MiXCR from the reads. The table records 300,000 to 400,000 distinct CDR3 sequences, about 27% of them present only once. With regard to this clonotype: Its antigen is currently unknown.

This CDR3 has 14 residues. Germline V gives CDR1 ENHRY, CDR2 SYGVKD. J lost 4 bases, V lost 7 bases, and 9 bases had no gene match. Sequenced here: cultured PBMCs, sampled from culture after CMV antigen stimulation. The sequence derives from a human donor in good health (CMV status not recorded). Some clones in this sample may be carry-over from other donors' samples. The gene calls are TRBV10-3 and TRBJ1-1, with 7 nucleotides matching TRBD1. The DNA for the CDR3 is TGTGCCATCAAGGGGGCAGGGTCGGCCACTGAAGCTTTCTTT. Translated, it gives CAIKGAGSATEAFF.